The present T cell receptor (beta chain) was sequenced within a study of graft-versus-host responses after intestinal transplantation. The CDR3 extends over 16 amino acids. V dropped 3 bases and J dropped 0 bases, with 14 bases sitting between them. CDR1 is SGDLS, CDR2 YYNGEE, per germline. This clone was seen just once. Its cognate antigen is unknown. The repertoire was sequenced with immunoSEQ multiplex PCR; TCRdb's copy has only in-frame clones and lacks some. The sample lists about 120,000 clones, over 80% occurring once. The chain recombines TRBV9 with TRBJ2-3; perhaps TRBD2 as D (5 bases). The receptor's source is a human donor who received an intestinal transplant. The sequencing used unstimulated CD4+ T cells sorted from spleen or lymph node cells, collected before intestinal transplant. The CDR3 DNA reads as TGTGCCAGCAGCGATGATGGAGGTTCTAGCACAGATACGCAGTATTTT. Protein product: CASSDDGGSSTDTQYF.